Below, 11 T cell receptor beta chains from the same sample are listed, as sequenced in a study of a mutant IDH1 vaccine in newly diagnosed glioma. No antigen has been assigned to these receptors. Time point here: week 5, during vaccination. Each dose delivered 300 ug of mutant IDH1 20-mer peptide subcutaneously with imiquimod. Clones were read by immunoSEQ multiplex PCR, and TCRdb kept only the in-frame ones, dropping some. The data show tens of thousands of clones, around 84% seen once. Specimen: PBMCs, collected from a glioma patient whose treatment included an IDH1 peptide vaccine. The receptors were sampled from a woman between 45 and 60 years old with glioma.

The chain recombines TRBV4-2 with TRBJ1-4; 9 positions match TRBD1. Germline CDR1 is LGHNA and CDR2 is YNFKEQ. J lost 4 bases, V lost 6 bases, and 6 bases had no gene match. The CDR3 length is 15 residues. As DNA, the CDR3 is TGTGCCAGCAGTGGACAGGGGCAGGGTAATGAAAAACTGTTTTTT. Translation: CASSGQGQGNEKLFF.

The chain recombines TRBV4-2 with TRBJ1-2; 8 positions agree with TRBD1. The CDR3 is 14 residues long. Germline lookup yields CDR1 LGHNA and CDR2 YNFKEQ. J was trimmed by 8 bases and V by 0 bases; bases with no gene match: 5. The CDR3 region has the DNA TGTGCCAGCAGCCAAGATCCACAGGGGGGAGGCTACACCTTC. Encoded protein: CASSQDPQGGGYTF.

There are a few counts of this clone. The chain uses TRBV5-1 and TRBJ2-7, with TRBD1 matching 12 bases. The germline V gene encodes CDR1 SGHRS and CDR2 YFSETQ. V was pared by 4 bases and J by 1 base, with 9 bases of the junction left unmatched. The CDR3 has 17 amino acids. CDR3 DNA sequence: TGCGCCAGCAGCCCCGGGACAGGGGGCTTTACTTCCTACGAGCAGTACTTC. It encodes CASSPGTGGFTSYEQYF.

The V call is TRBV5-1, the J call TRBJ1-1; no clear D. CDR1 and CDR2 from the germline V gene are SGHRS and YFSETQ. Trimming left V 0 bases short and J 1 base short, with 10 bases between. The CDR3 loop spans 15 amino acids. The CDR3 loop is CASSLATGRNTEAFF. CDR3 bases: TGCGCCAGCAGCTTGGCCACCGGACGGAACACTGAAGCTTTCTTT.

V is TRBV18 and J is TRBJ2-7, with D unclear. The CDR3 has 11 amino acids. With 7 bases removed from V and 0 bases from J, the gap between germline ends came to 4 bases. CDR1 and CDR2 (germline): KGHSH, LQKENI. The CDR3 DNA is TGTGCCAGCTTCTTCTCCTACGAGCAGTACTTC. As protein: CASFFSYEQYF.

Written as DNA, the CDR3 is TGTGCCAGCAGCCGGAAGGGCCTAGCGGGGAACCCCTCCTACAATGAGCAGTTCTTC. Its protein product is CASSRKGLAGNPSYNEQFF. The chain carries TRBV7-2 and TRBJ2-1, with 9 bases that match TRBD2. Per germline, CDR1 SGHTA and CDR2 FQGNSA. The CDR3 extends over 19 amino acids. The junction had 14 bases not matched to a gene; V was cut back by 5 bases and J by 0 bases.

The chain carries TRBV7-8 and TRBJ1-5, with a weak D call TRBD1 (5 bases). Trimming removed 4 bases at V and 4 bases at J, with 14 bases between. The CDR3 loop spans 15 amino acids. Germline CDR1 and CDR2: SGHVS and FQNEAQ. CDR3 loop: CASSSGGAGNQPQHF. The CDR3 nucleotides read TGTGCCAGCAGCTCCGGTGGGGCGGGTAATCAGCCCCAGCATTTT.

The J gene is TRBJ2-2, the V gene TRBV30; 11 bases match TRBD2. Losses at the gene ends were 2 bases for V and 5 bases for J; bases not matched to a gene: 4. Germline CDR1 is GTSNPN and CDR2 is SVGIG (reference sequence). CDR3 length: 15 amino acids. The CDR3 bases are TGTGCCTGGAGTTTAGCGGGGGGGCGGACCGGGGAGCTGTTTTTT. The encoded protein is CAWSLAGGRTGELFF. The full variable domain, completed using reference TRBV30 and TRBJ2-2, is SQTIHQWPATLVQPVGSPLSLECTVEGTSNPNLYWYRQAAGRGLQLLFYSVGIGQISSEVPQNLSASRPQDRQFILSSKKLLLSDSGFYLCAWSLAGGRTGELFFGEGSRLTVL.

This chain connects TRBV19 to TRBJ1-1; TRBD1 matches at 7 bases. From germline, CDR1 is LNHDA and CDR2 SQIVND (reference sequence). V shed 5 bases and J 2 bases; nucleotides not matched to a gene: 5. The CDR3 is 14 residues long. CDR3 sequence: CASSPDRFNTEAFF. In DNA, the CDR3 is TGTGCCAGTAGTCCGGACAGGTTCAACACTGAAGCTTTCTTT.

CDR3 DNA sequence: TGTGCCATCAGTGAAGGCTCCTACGAGCAGTACTTC. This codes for CAISEGSYEQYF. This chain joins TRBV10-3 and TRBJ2-7, with no clear D. Trimming pared 3 bases from V and 0 bases from J, leaving 3 bases between. The germline V gene encodes CDR1 ENHRY and CDR2 SYGVKD. The CDR3 covers 12 residues.

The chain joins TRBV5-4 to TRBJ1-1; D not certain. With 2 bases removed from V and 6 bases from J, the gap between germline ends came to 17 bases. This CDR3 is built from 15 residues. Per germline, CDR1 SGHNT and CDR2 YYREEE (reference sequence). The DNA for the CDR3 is TGTGCCAGCAGCTTACCAGTTCGAGCGGGTGCTGAAGCTTTCTTT. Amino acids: CASSLPVRAGAEAFF.